This T cell receptor beta chain was sequenced in a study of cytomegalovirus exposure and HLA in healthy donors. Study results and caveats: The authors confirmed in vitro that a few CMV-associated chains were specific for CMV antigens. Reported results showed that the classifier diagnosed cytomegalovirus status with high specificity and sensitivity. Cytomegalovirus association was listed for about 160 TCR beta chains.

The ends lost 1 base at V and 4 bases at J; junction bases unmatched: 7. This CDR3 has 15 amino acids. Germline-derived CDR1 and CDR2 are LNHDA and SQIVND (reference sequence). As to this clone: The antigen remains undetermined.

Researchers ran the PCR with 60 Vbeta and 13 Jbeta primers. Method: immunoSEQ multiplex PCR; TCRdb's copy keeps in-frame clones and lacks some. The profile shows approximately 190,000 clones, 87% of them singletons. The origin of this receptor is a man younger than 45 in good health and CMV-seronegative. Sequencing input: PBMCs. The V and J genes are TRBV19 and TRBJ2-7; 7 nucleotides match TRBD1. CDR3 protein: CASSIGARGSYEQYF. In DNA form, the CDR3 reads TGTGCCAGTAGTATAGGGGCCAGGGGGTCGTACGAGCAGTACTTC.